The 11 T cell receptor beta chains presented below share a single source sample, sequenced in a study of vaccination and CD4 T cells after COVID-19. Treatment described: roughly ten-day PBMC culture with coronavirus spike peptide pools or control peptides (ViraFEST assay). Oncomine TCR Beta short-read sequencing was applied to DNA from cultured CD4+ T cells. TCRdb recomputed calls from the PCR reads with MiXCR, one row per CDR3 protein. The sample lists approximately 19,000 distinct CDR3 sequences, roughly 55% occurring once. These receptors' targets are unknown. The specimen was CD4+ T cells from blood, cultured in vitro, collected before SARS-CoV-2 vaccination. The source of these receptors is a human donor who had recovered from COVID-19.

The chain couples TRBV20-1 to TRBJ1-2; possible D gene TRBD1, 5 bases. The germline V gene has CDR1 DFQATT and CDR2 SNEGSKA (reference sequence). The ends were cut back, 3 bases at V and 6 bases at J, with 11 bases in the middle. CDR3 length: 12 amino acids. In nucleotides, the CDR3 is TGCAGTGCTAGTTTGCAGGGTCATGGCTACACCTTC. Amino acids: CSASLQGHGYTF.

This chain connects TRBV6-1 to TRBJ2-7; TRBD2 is a possible D gene (6 bases). The V gene's germline CDR1 is MNHNS and CDR2 SASEGT. The CDR3 is 16 amino acids. The V end lost 3 bases, the J end lost 2 bases, and 17 bases lay between the germline ends. This CDR3 is CASSDSGGGRTYEQYF. CDR3 DNA sequence: TGTGCCAGCAGTGATTCGGGTGGAGGGAGAACCTACGAGCAGTACTTC.

This chain connects TRBV28 to TRBJ2-7; TRBD2 is a possible D gene (5 bases). From germline, CDR1 is MDHEN and CDR2 SYDVKM. The CDR3 has 12 residues. The ends were cut back, 9 bases at V and 7 bases at J, with 16 bases in the middle. In DNA form, the CDR3 reads TGTGCCAGTGAGATTCAGTCGGGGGAGCAGTACTTC. It specifies CASEIQSGEQYF. The full variable domain, its missing parts supplied by reference TRBV28 and TRBJ2-7, is DVKVTQSSRYLVKRTGEKVFLECVQDMDHENMFWYRQDPGLGLRLIYFSYDVKMKEKGDIPEGYSVSREKKERFSLILESASTNQTSMYLCASEIQSGEQYFGPGTRLTVT.

The chain is built from TRBV20-1 and TRBJ2-5, with D unresolved. The germline CDR1 and CDR2 sequences are DFQATT and SNEGSKA (reference sequence). V lost 3 bases to trimming and J lost 5 bases, with 13 bases between them. The CDR3 is made up of 13 amino acids. The chain's CDR3 is CSARGHRRETQYF. In DNA, the CDR3 is TGCAGTGCTAGGGGCCACCGAAGGGAGACCCAGTACTTC.

This clonotype was observed a handful of times. The chain recombines TRBV6-2 or TRBV6-3 with TRBJ1-1; D is ambiguous. The length of the CDR3 is 11 residues. CDR1 is MNHEY, CDR2 SVGEGT, per germline. Trimming took off 9 bases at V and 1 base at J, with 6 bases between the two ends. The CDR3 sequence is CASHTNTEAFF. Here the CDR3 DNA reads TGTGCCAGTCATACGAACACTGAAGCTTTCTTT.

The CDR3 bases are TGTGCCAGCAGTCCTCGGGACAGGGGGGATGGAAACACCATATATTTT. Residues: CASSPRDRGDGNTIYF. The chain links TRBV6-1 to TRBJ1-3, with 11 bases lining up with TRBD1. Trimming at V came to 5 bases and at J to 3 bases, leaving 6 bases not matched to a gene. The CDR3 sequence is 16 residues long. CDR1 MNHNS and CDR2 SASEGT come from the germline V gene.

The chain uses TRBV18 and TRBJ2-7; TRBD1 matches 9 bases. The CDR3 has 14 residues. CDR1 KGHSH and CDR2 LQKENI come from the germline V gene. J was trimmed by 2 bases and V by 5 bases; bases with no gene match: 4. CDR3: CASSSQGATYEQYF. DNA for the CDR3: TGTGCCAGCTCATCACAGGGGGCGACCTACGAGCAGTACTTC.

This chain joins TRBV7-8 and TRBJ2-7, with 7 nucleotides matching TRBD1. Germline V gene sequence: CDR1 SGHVS, CDR2 FQNEAQ. J gave up 3 bases and V 2 bases, and 7 bases lay outside the gene matches. There are 15 residues in the CDR3. In DNA, the CDR3 is TGTGCCAGCAGCTTACGACAGGGCATGATCTACGAGCAGTACTTC. This codes for CASSLRQGMIYEQYF. Variable domain in full (rest from reference TRBV7-8 and TRBJ2-7): GAGVSQSPRYKVAKRGQDVALRCDPISGHVSLFWYQQALGQGPEFLTYFQNEAQLDKSGLPSDRFFAERPEGSVSTLKIQRTQQEDSAVYLCASSLRQGMIYEQYFGPGTRLTVT.

This clonotype appeared once. The chain is built from TRBV20-1 and TRBJ2-6; D may be TRBD2 (6 bases). The V gene's germline CDR1 is DFQATT and CDR2 SNEGSKA (reference sequence). The CDR3 sequence is 15 residues long. Between the trimmed V and J ends, which lost 1 base and 0 bases, there was a span of 7 bases. The CDR3 is CSARGGNSGANVLTF. The DNA of the CDR3 is TGCAGTGCTAGAGGCGGGAACTCTGGGGCCAACGTCCTGACTTTC.

This chain connects TRBV6-5 to TRBJ2-3; TRBD1 matches at 8 bases. With V trimmed by 4 bases and J by 14 bases, 11 bases remained unmatched. The CDR3 spans 13 residues. Per the germline V gene, CDR1 is MNHEY and CDR2 is SVGAGI. The CDR3 DNA follows: TGTGCCAGCAGTTTTGACGGGACAGGCCTTTGGTATTTT. This codes for CASSFDGTGLWYF.

This clonotype was observed a few times. The genes are TRBV15 and TRBJ1-2, with D maybe TRBD1 (5 bases). Trimming cost V 3 bases and J 4 bases, with 15 bases left between them. From germline, CDR1 is LNHNV and CDR2 YYDKDF (reference sequence). This CDR3 has 15 amino acids. CDR3 region: CATSRAGALPYGYTF. CDR3 in DNA: TGTGCCACCAGCAGGGCCGGGGCCTTGCCCTATGGCTACACCTTC.